A selection of T cell receptor beta chains follows, all from one sample in a study of T cell repertoires in cytomegalovirus infection. Their target antigens are unknown. TCRdb itself ran the reads through MiXCR, one entry per CDR3 protein. The sample consists of tens of thousands of distinct CDR3 sequences, about 44% of them appearing once. The starting material was CD8+ T cells from cultured PBMCs, obtained from culture after CMV antigen stimulation. The receptor set was obtained from a human donor in good health (CMV status not recorded). Some clones in this sample may be carry-over from other donors' samples. Both conserved end residues are trimmed from each CDR3. Clone size is shown for a subset of rows, as once, few, many or a class of expanded clone.

size,V,CDR3
-,TRBV11-2,ASSLWNRRSIPNTEAF
few,TRBV6-1,ASTEAF
-,TRBV6-1,ASRQGSGNTIY
few,TRBV27,ASSFRGADTQY
few,TRBV7-8,ASSLWTSGSSKNEQF
-,TRBV12-3/TRBV12-4,ASRGTTQETQY
-,TRBV2,ASSEASYNEQF
-,TRBV7-6,ASSLAGGLRGNTIY
few,TRBV6-1,ASQPGRGDMIDEQY
-,TRBV6-2/TRBV6-3,ASNILQSGELF
-,TRBV5-4,ASTPWGTSNEQF
few,TRBV6-2/TRBV6-3,ASSPLSGVSQETQY
-,TRBV7-8,ASSWASVYNEQF
-,TRBV20-1,SARAPTSYEQY
-,TRBV5-6,ASSFGRFSYNEQF
few,TRBV12-3/TRBV12-4,ASSLENEGSYEQY
few,TRBV6-1,ASSFGQGNQPQH
-,TRBV12-3/TRBV12-4,ASSTQTREGTHEQY
few,TRBV6-1,ASGRTRDTELNTGELF
few,TRBV19,ASSIENRSRRKAF
-,TRBV7-6,ASSLSPRGSTDTQY
-,TRBV6-1,ASSPGTSGPDY
once,TRBV15,ATSVWAGGAYNEQF
few,TRBV7-8,ASSPPSGPNYGYT
-,TRBV11-2,ASSNPGQGQY
few,TRBV7-9,ASIGGYEQY
once,TRBV5-4,ASSSQGDSNQPQH
-,TRBV4-1,ASSQESGARTGPNSPLH
few,TRBV7-6,ASSLRGGPRLSDTQY
-,TRBV27,ASSPPPAGRVEAF
-,TRBV7-2,ASRAQSSEQY
-,TRBV29-1,SAPGGRGYT
few,TRBV19,ASSIWLANTEQF
few,TRBV4-2,ASSPEHPGATNEKLF
-,TRBV27,ASTPRRQGAGGANVLT
-,TRBV11-2,ASSPLISGGYGYT
-,TRBV27,ASSLRGRAGETQY
few,TRBV7-9,ASSLGRGRNFNEQF
few,TRBV24-1,ATSDLARTSGTLSNEQF
medium-sized,TRBV7-8,ASSFQGAVGTDTQY
few,TRBV7-6,ASSLADRGRNSPLH
-,TRBV7-6,ASSLVGTDTQY